This TCR beta chain appears in the sequencing data of a study of long-term antiretroviral therapy in people with HIV (dated by TCRdb to between 2021 and 2024). Notes on the research overall: Collection of the earliest samples took place about a decade ahead of the 2015 WHO recommendation for immediate ART, at a time when ART was typically delayed until CD4 counts fell. Whether ART initiation and durable HIV suppression were associated with changes in peripheral blood TRB repertoire composition and diversity was tested in a retrospective serial study. The cohort contributed 150 to 200 cryopreserved PBMC samples from 30 adults with confirmed HIV infection, collected serially over a mean of 6 years (range 1-12). Of the roughly 31 participants with HIV, approximately twelve were female. No cross-contamination during QIAcube processing turned up in test extractions that ran a monoclonal T-cell line alongside around 32 polyclonal samples. Study-wide conclusions, independent of this receptor: Inferences about post-ART repertoire changes are limited because no data were available on ART adherence, viral resistance or therapy changes. Expanded TRB clones identified before ART initiation dominated the repertoire at all time points, although this dominance fluctuated and declined in many PLHIV after ART. Unsorted PBMC were profiled instead of sorted CD4+ and CD8+ T cells because pre-ART samples had limited cell numbers. A significant increase in TRB diversity was found to be associated with ART initiation, although TRB diversity was observed to remain significantly below that of transplant donor controls even after long-term ART. Because PBMC availability was limited, only the TCR beta chain was sequenced, with no alpha chain pairing. The samples span the years 2004 to 2017, and the ART regimens used may be less effective than current regimens. CDR3 length ranges in HIV repertoires were narrower than in controls, and network structure suggested an antigen-experienced repertoire with only a slight naive shift after ART.

Sequencing of the TRB variable region was done with the immunoSEQ hsTCRB v3.0 assay at survey level resolution. The targeted TRB sequencing depth was roughly 40,000-50,000 T-cell genomes per sample. An Illumina MiSeq with a v3 150-cycle kit was used to sequence the pooled TRB libraries. Processing in the source paper ran as follows. Repertoire analysis was performed in R inside a reproducible Nextflow workflow that covered QC, data transformation and analysis. LymphoSeq2, an R package for exploring AIRR-Seq data, was used to implement custom analyses. Several samples that produced fewer than 5000 total TRB sequences were removed, so 150 to 200 HIV repertoires were analyzed. Among the 180 to 200 retained HIV repertoires, 55 to 65 were collected before ART initiation and under 150 after ART initiation. Repertoires were downsampled to 5000 TRB nucleotide sequences, with summary statistics averaged over 100 downsampling iterations. TRB sequences were retained for analysis only if CDR3 regions of at least seven amino acids were present. A Shannon entropy-derived clonality score and the Gini coefficient were used to measure diversity. In repertoire networks, the top 5000 CDR3 amino acid sequences were linked whenever an edit distance of one separated two sequences. GLIPH2 predicted antigen specificity groups and MHC restriction for TRB CDR3 amino acid sequences. To flag known CMV, EBV, HIV or tissue antigen associations, CDR3 amino acid sequences were matched against VDJdb and McPAS-TCR. Pre-ART, post-ART and control groups were compared with Wilcoxon signed-rank tests and Holm-Bonferroni correction. TCRdb provides this immuneACCESS table in a form limited to in-frame rearrangements. Some clones are lacking; in checked studies, under half of them reflect an unresolved V gene, and why the rest are absent is not known. V, J and clone size are those of that table, while D and trimming were read from the DNA. For this sample there are over 25,000 clones; approximately 90% appear just once. The biggest ten clones account for approximately 8.3% of the sample.

V is shortened by 5 bases, J by 2 bases, and the region joining them spans 15 bases. From cysteine to phenylalanine, the CDR3 is 15 amino acids long. The sequence is cut down to CDR3 DNA, 45 bases in frame from base 1. From the germline V gene, CDR1 is SGHRS and CDR2 is YFSETQ. Inclusion was restricted to participants for whom at least one PBMC sample before ART initiation and at least two post-ART samples were available. Treatment was received in the United States of America by all participants with HIV. Cryopreserved samples of roughly 0.95-10 million PBMC were thawed and washed before DNA extraction. At the time of the earliest PBMC sample for each participant with HIV, ages ranged from about 20 to 54 years. PBMC samples were contributed by each participant from 1-4 timepoints before ART initiation and 2-8 timepoints after ART initiation, with a median of 7 samples. For every participant, serial HIV viral load, CD4+ T-cell count, ART history and demographic data were obtained. A Qiagen kit on a QIAcube was used to extract genomic DNA from unsorted PBMC, with samples processed in batches of 12.

Remarks on this clone: Its cognate antigen has yet to be identified. No much larger clonotype is one base removed from it; base qualities were not supplied.

The sample in question was unsorted PBMCs, obtained 3.2 years before starting antiretroviral therapy. This clonotype originated in a man in his fifties or sixties with HIV. The V and J genes are TRBV5-1 and TRBJ2-3, with a tentative D gene TRBD2 over 6 matching bases. The nucleotides read TGCGCCAGCAGGGTAACGGGAGACTACACAGATACGCAGTATTTT. It translates as CASRVTGDYTDTQYF.